This paragraph reports one T cell receptor beta chain. The data originate from a study of T cell responses to AZD1222 COVID-19 vaccine. There are 16 residues in the CDR3. The V gene's germline CDR1 is LNHDA and CDR2 SQIVND (reference sequence). V shed 7 bases and J shed 2 bases, with 18 bases lying between them. The data were produced by immunoSEQ multiplex PCR, yet TCRdb's version contains in-frame clones alone and is incomplete. The data contain approximately 170,000 clones, 85% to 95% of them singletons. The chain joins TRBV19 to TRBJ1-5; TRBD1 might be the D (5 bases). The sequenced sample was peripheral blood, obtained on day 0 of AZD1222 vaccination. The receptor's source is an adult in good health. The CDR3 region is CASTLGDLRGNQPQHF. For the CDR3, the DNA is TGTGCCAGTACCCTGGGGGATTTACGGGGCAATCAGCCCCAGCATTTT.